The sequence of this TCR beta chain was determined in a study of T-cell memory formation after mild COVID-19. Study summary: The two donors had largely donor-specific TCR clusters.

Study observations and caveats: In second-wave clones peaking day 37, SARS-CoV-2 specificity remained unconfirmed. Within pre-infection memory, some responding clones were found, suggesting cross-reactive memory joined.

TCRalpha and TCRbeta libraries used 5'RACE with constant-segment primers and UMIs. One entry per CDR3 protein, called by TCRdb with MiXCR from the 5' RACE reads. The table has 250,000 to 300,000 distinct CDR3 sequences, over 15% seen once. This clonotype was seen more than once but under ten times. Its target is unknown. Germline V gene sequence: CDR1 MNHEY, CDR2 SVGEGT. The CDR3 is 14 amino acids. V was pared by 6 bases and J by 0 bases, with 11 bases between. What was sequenced was PBMCs or a T cell subset sorted from them (not recorded which). The sequence was obtained from a man aged 18 to 29 who had mild COVID-19 (a few samples of this study predate the infection). Cell type and time point are not known. The chain couples TRBV6-2 or TRBV6-3 to TRBJ1-1; a weak D match, TRBD1 (6 bases). The chain's CDR3 is CASRQGSMNTEAFF. In DNA form, the CDR3 reads TGTGCCAGCAGACAGGGTTCCATGAACACTGAAGCTTTCTTT.